The clone carrying this T cell receptor beta chain was recorded at least ten times. TCR beta CDR3 regions were amplified from RNA. The TCR CDR3 first-round RT-PCR relied on the HTBI primer set. TCRdb reprocessed the multiplex PCR reads with MiXCR, giving one entry per CDR3 protein. The table includes 250,000 to 300,000 distinct CDR3 sequences, around a fifth detected once. Exclusions: uncontrolled infection, other autoimmune disease, pregnancy, lactation. Together with thyroid ultrasound, orbital computed tomography, serum thyroxine and TRAb, clinical symptoms were used for diagnoses. The data belong to a study of T cells in Graves' hyperthyroidism and ophthalmopathy. The germline gives CDR1 SGHTA, CDR2 FQGNSA. The length of the CDR3 is 17 residues. Trimming took off 1 base at V and 3 bases at J, with 19 bases between the two ends.

The V call is TRBV7-2, the J call TRBJ2-7, with D possibly matching TRBD1 (5 bases). This receptor was obtained from a man aged 50-59 years with Graves' ophthalmopathy. The sample taken for sequencing was blood. CDR3 protein: CASSLVVWGAEHYEQYF. The CDR3 region has the DNA TGTGCCAGCAGCTTAGTGGTCTGGGGCGCGGAGCACTACGAGCAGTACTTC.